These T cell receptor beta chains were read from a single sample in a study of control samples from healthy donors and cancer patients. TCRdb's copy holds only in-frame clones and misses some; the assay was immunoSEQ multiplex PCR. The sample has about 130,000 clones, just under 95% seen once; the top ten hold less than 4.5%. Sequenced: blood. These receptors were obtained from a man aged 25 to 40 in good health. Each CDR3 is given with its conserved first and last residue. A D gene is named only where the DNA matches it firmly. Rows may omit the clone size; those that give it use once, few, many or a size class.

DNA: TGTGCCAGCAGTTGGGACAGGGGATTAGGGGAAAAACTGTTTTTT
CDR3: CASSWDRGLGEKLFF
J: TRBJ1-4
V: TRBV28
size: NA
D: TRBD1

DNA: TGTGCCAGCAGTTACAGGGGGCTTGGAAACACCATATATTTT
CDR3: CASSYRGLGNTIYF
J: TRBJ1-3
V: TRBV27
size: NA
D: TRBD1

DNA: TGTGCCAGCAGATTAGGCAATGGGGAAGATACGCAGTATTTT
CDR3: CASRLGNGEDTQYF
J: TRBJ2-3
V: TRBV6-5
size: NA
D: NA

DNA: TGTGCCAGCAGCCCTACTGGCGGCCTGGGGGATACGCAGTATTTT
CDR3: CASSPTGGLGDTQYF
J: TRBJ2-3
V: TRBV13
size: NA
D: NA

DNA: TGTGCCAGCAACGACCGCGGCTATGGCTACACCTTC
CDR3: CASNDRGYGYTF
J: TRBJ1-2
V: TRBV6-5
size: NA
D: NA

DNA: TGTGCCTGGGCCTCATCAGCAGGGGTTTGGCAGTACTTC
CDR3: CAWASSAGVWQYF
J: TRBJ2-7
V: TRBV30
size: NA
D: NA

DNA: TGTGCCACCAGCAGACCGACAGTTACCCAAGAGACCCAGTACTTC
CDR3: CATSRPTVTQETQYF
J: TRBJ2-5
V: TRBV15
size: NA
D: NA

DNA: TGTGCCAGCAGTTCGGGACAGGGGGTAATGGCGGGGGCCAACGTCCTGACTTTC
CDR3: CASSSGQGVMAGANVLTF
J: TRBJ2-6
V: TRBV6-2/TRBV6-3
size: NA
D: TRBD1

DNA: TGTGCCAGCTCACCACGCTTGGAGGGGGCAAGCGGAAACACCATATATTTT
CDR3: CASSPRLEGASGNTIYF
J: TRBJ1-3
V: TRBV18
size: NA
D: TRBD1

DNA: TGTGCCAGCAGCTTAGCAGCGATAGAGACCCAGTACTTC
CDR3: CASSLAAIETQYF
J: TRBJ2-5
V: TRBV7-9
size: NA
D: NA

DNA: TGTGCCAGCAGTTTAGTACAGGGTAATACGGGTTCTGGGGCCAACGTCCTGACTTTC
CDR3: CASSLVQGNTGSGANVLTF
J: TRBJ2-6
V: TRBV28
size: NA
D: NA

DNA: TGTGCCTGGACGACAGGGGGACAGCCCCAGCATTTT
CDR3: CAWTTGGQPQHF
J: TRBJ1-5
V: TRBV30
size: NA
D: TRBD1

DNA: TGTGCTAGCAGCGTGACCGGGACAGGGGTGCAGCCCCAGCATTTT
CDR3: CASSVTGTGVQPQHF
J: TRBJ1-5
V: TRBV7-7
size: NA
D: TRBD1

DNA: TGTGCCAGCAGCTTGGGTTGGGGTGCAACTAATGAAAAACTGTTTTTT
CDR3: CASSLGWGATNEKLFF
J: TRBJ1-4
V: TRBV7-8
size: NA
D: NA

DNA: TGTGCCATCAGCCCTATGGGCCTAGGCTTCACAGGGAAGCCCCTCTATGGCTACACCTTC
CDR3: CAISPMGLGFTGKPLYGYTF
J: TRBJ1-2
V: TRBV10-3
size: once
D: NA

DNA: TGTGCCAGTAGTATCGTATATGGCGGTGGCTACACCTTC
CDR3: CASSIVYGGGYTF
J: TRBJ1-2
V: TRBV19
size: NA
D: NA

DNA: TGCAGTGCTAGTCAGGGTAACTCTGGGGCCAACGTCCTGACTTTC
CDR3: CSASQGNSGANVLTF
J: TRBJ2-6
V: TRBV20-1
size: NA
D: NA

DNA: TGTGCCAGCTCGCCCGGGACAGGAAACACCGGGGAGCTGTTTTTT
CDR3: CASSPGTGNTGELFF
J: TRBJ2-2
V: TRBV18
size: once
D: TRBD1

DNA: TGTGCCAGCAGTTCCGACAGAGGGTTCACAGATACGCAGTATTTT
CDR3: CASSSDRGFTDTQYF
J: TRBJ2-3
V: TRBV2
size: NA
D: NA

DNA: TGTGCCAGCAGTGCTCAGGGGCTAGGCGGCAATCAGCCCCAGCATTTT
CDR3: CASSAQGLGGNQPQHF
J: TRBJ1-5
V: TRBV6-1
size: NA
D: NA

DNA: TGTGCCAGCAGCGCCGGGAAAAGCTCCTACAATGAGCAGTTCTTC
CDR3: CASSAGKSSYNEQFF
J: TRBJ2-1
V: TRBV9
size: NA
D: NA

DNA: TGTGCCAGCAAGAAGGAAGCAGGGCCTAACTATGGCTACACCTTC
CDR3: CASKKEAGPNYGYTF
J: TRBJ1-2
V: TRBV2
size: NA
D: NA

DNA: TGTGCCAGCAGTCCCCCGCCCGGGGAGCAGTACTTC
CDR3: CASSPPPGEQYF
J: TRBJ2-7
V: TRBV28
size: NA
D: NA

DNA: TGTGCCAGCAGCCGCACCCCAGGGGGCAACACCTATAATTCACCCCTCCACTTT
CDR3: CASSRTPGGNTYNSPLHF
J: TRBJ1-6
V: TRBV5-8
size: NA
D: TRBD1

DNA: TGTGTCAGAAGCTTAGCGGACCTAAATAATTCACCCCTCCACTTT
CDR3: CVRSLADLNNSPLHF
J: TRBJ1-6
V: TRBV7-5
size: NA
D: NA

DNA: TGTGCCAGTAGTATAAAGGGCCAGGGGTATAATTCACCCCTCCACTTT
CDR3: CASSIKGQGYNSPLHF
J: TRBJ1-6
V: TRBV19
size: NA
D: NA

DNA: TGTGCCGTGTCACAGGGACCCTACAATGAGCAGTTCTTC
CDR3: CAVSQGPYNEQFF
J: TRBJ2-1
V: TRBV10-3
size: once
D: NA

DNA: TGTGCCAGCAGCTTAGTACCAGAGGGGGACCAGTACTTC
CDR3: CASSLVPEGDQYF
J: TRBJ2-5
V: TRBV7-2
size: NA
D: NA

DNA: TGTGCCAGCAGCCTGACAGGGAAAGAGACCCAGTACTTC
CDR3: CASSLTGKETQYF
J: TRBJ2-5
V: TRBV7-8
size: NA
D: TRBD1

DNA: TGTGCCAGTACCCAGACAGGGGGGGGTCAGCCCCAGCATTTT
CDR3: CASTQTGGGQPQHF
J: TRBJ1-5
V: TRBV19
size: once
D: TRBD1

DNA: TGTGCCAGCAGTTTCGGGACGGGGAACTATGGCTACACCTTC
CDR3: CASSFGTGNYGYTF
J: TRBJ1-2
V: TRBV27
size: NA
D: NA

DNA: TGTGCCATCGGGGCCCGGGGGGGGGAGACCCAGTACTTC
CDR3: CAIGARGGETQYF
J: TRBJ2-5
V: TRBV10-3
size: NA
D: TRBD2

DNA: TGTGCCATCAGTTTGGGGCAGGCCAGCTCTGGGGCCAACGTCCTGACTTTC
CDR3: CAISLGQASSGANVLTF
J: TRBJ2-6
V: TRBV10-3
size: NA
D: NA

DNA: TGTGCCAGCAGTTTTTCAGGGTCCTCCACTGAAGCTTTCTTT
CDR3: CASSFSGSSTEAFF
J: TRBJ1-1
V: TRBV6-2/TRBV6-3
size: NA
D: NA

DNA: TGTGCCACCAGCGGCGGGGGGGCTACAGATACGCAGTATTTT
CDR3: CATSGGGATDTQYF
J: TRBJ2-3
V: TRBV15
size: NA
D: TRBD2

DNA: TGCGCCAGCAGCTTGGATTGGGGAGGCGGAAACACCATATATTTT
CDR3: CASSLDWGGGNTIYF
J: TRBJ1-3
V: TRBV5-1
size: few
D: NA

DNA: TGTGCCAGCTCACTGGACGGCTATGGCTACACCTTC
CDR3: CASSLDGYGYTF
J: TRBJ1-2
V: TRBV18
size: NA
D: NA

DNA: TGTGCCAGTAGTCCGGGCGTCGACAGGGATGGAAACACCATATATTTT
CDR3: CASSPGVDRDGNTIYF
J: TRBJ1-3
V: TRBV19
size: NA
D: TRBD1

DNA: TGTGCCAGCAGTTACTCGGTAACAGACTATGGCTACACCTTC
CDR3: CASSYSVTDYGYTF
J: TRBJ1-2
V: TRBV6-2/TRBV6-3
size: NA
D: NA

DNA: TGTGCCAGCAGCTTACAGGGAAACACTGAAGCTTTCTTT
CDR3: CASSLQGNTEAFF
J: TRBJ1-1
V: TRBV7-2
size: NA
D: NA

DNA: TGTGCCACCAGCTCGGGCTCTGGAAACACCATATATTTT
CDR3: CATSSGSGNTIYF
J: TRBJ1-3
V: TRBV15
size: NA
D: NA

DNA: TGCGCCAGCAGCCAACCAAACAGCGAGCAGTACTTC
CDR3: CASSQPNSEQYF
J: TRBJ2-7
V: TRBV4-1
size: once
D: NA

DNA: TGTGCCAGTAGTGGGTCCGGACGTTATGGCTACACCTTC
CDR3: CASSGSGRYGYTF
J: TRBJ1-2
V: TRBV19
size: NA
D: NA

DNA: TGTGCCAGCAGTCACCGGGCCAACGTCCTGACTTTC
CDR3: CASSHRANVLTF
J: TRBJ2-6
V: TRBV6-5
size: NA
D: NA

DNA: TGTGCCAGCAGTTACTCCAGGTCCCTGGTGTTCACTGAAGCTTTCTTT
CDR3: CASSYSRSLVFTEAFF
J: TRBJ1-1
V: TRBV6-5
size: NA
D: NA

DNA: TGTGCCAGCAGTCCCGCCGGGACAGGGGAAGGGGGGGGGCAGTTCTTC
CDR3: CASSPAGTGEGGGQFF
J: TRBJ2-1
V: TRBV6-6
size: NA
D: TRBD1

DNA: TGTGCCAGCAGCCTCCGATCCTCCTCTGGGGCCAACGTCCTGACTTTC
CDR3: CASSLRSSSGANVLTF
J: TRBJ2-6
V: TRBV7-2
size: NA
D: NA

DNA: TGTGCCAGCAGTTTGGGGGAGCCCTACGAGCAGTACTTC
CDR3: CASSLGEPYEQYF
J: TRBJ2-7
V: TRBV27
size: NA
D: NA

DNA: TGTGCCAGCAGCGCGACGGTTAACTATGGCTACACCTTC
CDR3: CASSATVNYGYTF
J: TRBJ1-2
V: TRBV6-2/TRBV6-3
size: NA
D: NA

DNA: TGTGCCAGCAGTGCCATAGCGGGGCGTATTATCAATGAGCAGTTCTTC
CDR3: CASSAIAGRIINEQFF
J: TRBJ2-1
V: TRBV11-2
size: NA
D: TRBD2

DNA: TGTGCCAGTAGCATTCCGGGGGGCCTCACTGGGGAGCTGTTTTTT
CDR3: CASSIPGGLTGELFF
J: TRBJ2-2
V: TRBV19
size: NA
D: NA

DNA: TGTGCCAGCAGCGCTAGCGGGGGGCCCTACAATGAGCAGTTCTTC
CDR3: CASSASGGPYNEQFF
J: TRBJ2-1
V: TRBV9
size: NA
D: TRBD2